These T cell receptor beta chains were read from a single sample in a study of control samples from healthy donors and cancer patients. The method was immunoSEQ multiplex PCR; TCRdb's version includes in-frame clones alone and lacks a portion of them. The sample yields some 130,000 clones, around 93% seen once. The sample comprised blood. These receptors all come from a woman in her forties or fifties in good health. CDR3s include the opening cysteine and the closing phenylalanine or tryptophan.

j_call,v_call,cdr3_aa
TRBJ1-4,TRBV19,CASSIRRDRGLRTNEKLFF
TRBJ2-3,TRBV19,CASSTLSGLGLPSDTQYF
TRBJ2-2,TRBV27,CASSLKAGGPNTGELFF
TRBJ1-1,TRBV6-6,CASSYSSGAGTEAFF
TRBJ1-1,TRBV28,CASNEQGARVAFF
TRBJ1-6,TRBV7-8,CASSLFVGQGSYNSPLHF
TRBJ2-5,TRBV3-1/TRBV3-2,CASSQGPTDQETQYF
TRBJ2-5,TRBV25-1,CASSEPPGQGQETQYF
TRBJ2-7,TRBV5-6,CASSLVGTGGEQYF
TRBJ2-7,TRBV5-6,CASSSPGPVYEQYF
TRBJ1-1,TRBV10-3,CAISELLNRQASGAFF
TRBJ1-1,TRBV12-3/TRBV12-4,CASSLKTGRGAFF
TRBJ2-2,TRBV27,CASSPAGGMDTGELFF
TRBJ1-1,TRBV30,CARSLLGGGKAFF
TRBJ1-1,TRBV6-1,CASREAGDNTEAFF
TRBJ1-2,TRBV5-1,CASSLRDTPNYGYTF
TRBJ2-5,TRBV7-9,CASSLLETQYF
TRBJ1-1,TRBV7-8,CASSLGQGRSTEAFF
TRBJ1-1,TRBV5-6,CASSLVGGMNTEAFF
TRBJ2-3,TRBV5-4,CASSLRASGSSDTQYF
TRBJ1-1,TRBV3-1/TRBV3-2,CASSRKPGQGALNTEAFF
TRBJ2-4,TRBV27,CASRPRGAGNIQYF
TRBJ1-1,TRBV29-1,CSVPGQGHSEAFF
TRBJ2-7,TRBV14,CASSQLSGAYEQYF
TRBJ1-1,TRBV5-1,CASSPGTVNTEAFF
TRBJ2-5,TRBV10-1,CASSESVVPGAGETQYF
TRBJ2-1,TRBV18,CASSPTAGSYNEQFF